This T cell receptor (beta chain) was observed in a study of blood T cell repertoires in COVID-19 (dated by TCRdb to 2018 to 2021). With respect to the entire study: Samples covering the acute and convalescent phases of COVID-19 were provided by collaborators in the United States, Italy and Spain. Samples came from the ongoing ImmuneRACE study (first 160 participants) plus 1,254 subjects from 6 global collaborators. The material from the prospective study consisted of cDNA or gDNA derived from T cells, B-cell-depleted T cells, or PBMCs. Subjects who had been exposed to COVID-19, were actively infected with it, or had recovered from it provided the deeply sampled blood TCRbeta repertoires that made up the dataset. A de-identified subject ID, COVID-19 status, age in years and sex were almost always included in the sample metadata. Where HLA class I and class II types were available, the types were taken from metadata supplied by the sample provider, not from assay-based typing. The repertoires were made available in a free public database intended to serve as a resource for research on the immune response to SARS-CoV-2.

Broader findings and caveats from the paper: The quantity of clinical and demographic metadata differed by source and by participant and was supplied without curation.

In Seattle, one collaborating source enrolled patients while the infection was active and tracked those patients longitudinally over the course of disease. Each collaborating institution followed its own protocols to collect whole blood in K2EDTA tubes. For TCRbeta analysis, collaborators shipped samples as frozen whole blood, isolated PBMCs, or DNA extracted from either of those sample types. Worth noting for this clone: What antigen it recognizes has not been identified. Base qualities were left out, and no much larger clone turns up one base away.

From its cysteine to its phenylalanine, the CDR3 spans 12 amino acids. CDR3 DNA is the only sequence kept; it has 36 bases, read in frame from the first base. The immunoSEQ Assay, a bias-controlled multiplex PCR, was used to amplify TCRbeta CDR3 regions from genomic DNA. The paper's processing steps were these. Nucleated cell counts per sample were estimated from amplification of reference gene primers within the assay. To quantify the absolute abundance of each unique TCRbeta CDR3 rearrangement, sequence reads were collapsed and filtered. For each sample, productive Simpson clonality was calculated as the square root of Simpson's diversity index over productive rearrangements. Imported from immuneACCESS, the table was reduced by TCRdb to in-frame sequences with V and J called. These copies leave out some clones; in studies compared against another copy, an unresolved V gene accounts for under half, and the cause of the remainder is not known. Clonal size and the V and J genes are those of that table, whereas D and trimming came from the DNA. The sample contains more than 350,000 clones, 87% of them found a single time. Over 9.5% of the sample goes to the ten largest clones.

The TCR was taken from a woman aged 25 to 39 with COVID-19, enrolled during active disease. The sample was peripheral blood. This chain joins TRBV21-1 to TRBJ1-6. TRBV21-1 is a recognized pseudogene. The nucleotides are TGTGCCAGAAGGCCGGGCGGGTCACCCCTCCACTTT. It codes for CARRPGGSPLHF.